Each of the 15 T cell receptor beta chains below was sequenced from the same sample in a study of early T cells in non-severe SARS-CoV-2 infection. Each CDR3 protein gets one entry after TCRdb re-called the 5' RACE reads with MiXCR. The data contain 69,000 or so distinct CDR3 sequences, 13% of them singletons. The sequencing sample was made of whole blood. These receptors were collected from an adult who was a healthcare worker with PCR-confirmed SARS-CoV-2 infection or an uninfected control (not recorded which).

This sequence joins TRBV18 and TRBJ2-3; 11 nucleotides line up with TRBD1. In germline, CDR1 is KGHSH, CDR2 LQKENI. Unmatched junction bases numbered 1, after V lost 3 bases and J lost 5 bases. This CDR3 has 14 residues. The CDR3 sequence: CASSPDRGQDTQYF. DNA of the CDR3: TGTGCCAGCTCACCGGACAGGGGGCAAGATACGCAGTATTTT.

This clonotype was seen more than once but under ten times. The V call is TRBV29-1, the J call TRBJ1-1; D not resolved. The CDR3 sequence is 8 residues long. Germline CDR1 reads SQVTM; CDR2 reads ANQGSEA. V lost 4 bases and J lost 6, with 0 bases in between. CDR3 amino acids: CSVAEAFF. DNA of the CDR3: TGCAGCGTTGCTGAAGCTTTCTTT. The complete variable domain, with remaining parts taken from reference TRBV29-1 and TRBJ1-1, reads SAVISQKPSRDICQRGTSLTIQCQVDSQVTMMFWYRQQPGQSLTLIATANQGSEATYESGFVIDKFPISRPNLTFSTLTVSNMSPEDSSIYLCSVAEAFFGQGTRLTVV.

V usage is TRBV25-1 and J usage is TRBJ1-4; a possible D gene is TRBD1 (5 bases). Germline CDR1 and CDR2: MGHDK and SYGVNS. V was shortened by 5 bases and J by 10 bases, with 20 bases between the two germline ends. The CDR3 has 15 amino acids. CDR3 DNA: TGTGCCAGCAGTCCCCCCGGCAGGGTGTCACGAAAACTGTTTTTT. Its protein is CASSPPGRVSRKLFF.

This clonotype was seen many times. V and J are TRBV2 and TRBJ1-2; no clear D gene. The CDR3 runs to 13 residues. Germline V gene sequence: CDR1 SNHLY, CDR2 FYNNEI. The V and J ends lost 4 bases and 3 bases respectively, with 9 bases between them. As DNA, the CDR3 is TGTGCCAGCAGTGTAAGAATGGACTATGGCTACACCTTC. Protein: CASSVRMDYGYTF.

V and J are TRBV19 and TRBJ1-1; TRBD1 matches at 9 bases. The germline CDR1 and CDR2 sequences are LNHDA and SQIVND (reference sequence). The CDR3 sequence is 14 residues long. V shed 4 bases, J shed 5 bases, and the junction held 5 bases outside the gene matches. The DNA of the CDR3 is TGTGCCAGTAGTACCCGGGACAGGGTTACTGAAGCTTTCTTT. Its protein is CASSTRDRVTEAFF.

Only a few counts were recorded for this clonotype. The J gene is TRBJ2-7, the V gene TRBV19; a weak D match, TRBD2 (6 bases). This CDR3 contains 12 residues. CDR1 and CDR2 from the germline V gene are LNHDA and SQIVND (reference sequence). V gave up 6 bases and J gave up 7 bases, with 13 bases separating them. CDR3 in amino acids: CASSRGAGEQYF. Written as DNA, the CDR3 is TGTGCCAGTAGCCGCGGGGCGGGGGAGCAGTACTTC.

This clonotype was counted ten times or more. The V call is TRBV7-2, the J call TRBJ2-7; 13 nucleotides align to TRBD2. The CDR3 is 17 residues long. CDR1 and CDR2 from the germline V gene are SGHTA and FQGNSA. Losses at the gene ends were 4 bases for V and 0 bases for J; bases not matched to a gene: 6. CDR3 residues: CASSSTGTSGTSYEQYF. Written as DNA, the CDR3 is TGTGCCAGCAGCTCAACCGGGACTAGCGGGACCTCCTACGAGCAGTACTTC.

The chain joins TRBV9 to TRBJ1-2, with 8 bases lining up with TRBD1. Germline CDR1 and CDR2: SGDLS and YYNGEE. V was pared by 4 bases and J by 2 bases, with 4 bases of the junction left unmatched. CDR3 length equals 14 residues. The CDR3 DNA reads TGTGCCAGCAGCCCACAGGGGGAGAACTATGGCTACACCTTC. Its translation: CASSPQGENYGYTF. Drawing the rest from reference TRBV9 and TRBJ1-2, the complete variable domain is DSGVTQTPKHLITATGQRVTLRCSPRSGDLSVYWYQQSLDQGLQFLIQYYNGEERAKGNILERFSAQQFPDLHSELNLSSLELGDSALYFCASSPQGENYGYTFGSGTRLTVV.

The chain recombines TRBV12-3 or TRBV12-4 with TRBJ1-1; no clear D. CDR3 size: 14 residues. With 1 base removed from V and 1 base from J, the gap between germline ends came to 7 bases. The DNA for the CDR3 is TGTGCCAGCAGTTTAGTTCCGGAGAACACTGAAGCTTTCTTT. The encoded protein is CASSLVPENTEAFF.

This clonotype was seen just once. This sequence joins TRBV20-1 and TRBJ2-5, with a tentative D call TRBD1 (5 bases). This CDR3 has 13 residues. CDR1 is DFQATT and CDR2 is SNEGSKA in the germline V gene (reference sequence). The V end was cut by 6 bases, the J end by 5 bases, with 16 bases between. The CDR3 spells CSAWGSRSETQYF. The DNA of the CDR3 is TGCAGTGCCTGGGGCTCACGATCGGAGACCCAGTACTTC.

This clonotype has a handful of counts. In DNA, the CDR3 is TGCAGCGTTGCAAGCTCCTACAATGAGCAGTTCTTC. It codes for CSVASSYNEQFF. This rearrangement joins TRBV29-1 to TRBJ2-1; the D is unclear. Per the germline V gene, CDR1 is SQVTM and CDR2 is ANQGSEA. V lost 4 bases to trimming and J lost 0 bases, with 4 bases between them. The CDR3 totals 12 residues.

Judged by abundance, this clonotype is medium-sized. The genes are TRBV27 and TRBJ1-2; weak D call: TRBD1 (5 bases). The germline V and J ends were trimmed by 5 bases and 0 bases, with 10 bases remaining between them. The CDR3 consists of 14 residues. Germline V lookup: CDR1 MNHEY, CDR2 SMNVEV (reference sequence). The CDR3 loop reads CASSVQGANYGYTF. CDR3 bases: TGTGCCAGCAGTGTCCAGGGAGCTAACTATGGCTACACCTTC.

This clonotype was detected a few times. The rearrangement links TRBV7-9 to TRBJ1-4; 8 bases are a match to TRBD1. V shed 5 bases, J shed 5 bases, and the junction held 7 bases outside the gene matches. The CDR3 loop spans 15 amino acids. Germline assignment: CDR1 SEHNR and CDR2 FQNEAQ (reference sequence). CDR3 DNA: TGTGCCAGCAGCACCACAGGGGGGACGAATGAAAAACTGTTTTTT. Translated: CASSTTGGTNEKLFF.

The table lists this clonotype with many counts. The chain is built from TRBV18 and TRBJ2-2; 8 nucleotides align to TRBD2. V gave up 8 bases and J gave up 5 bases; unmatched junction bases: 7. The CDR3 totals 14 residues. CDR1 is KGHSH, CDR2 LQKENI, per germline. The CDR3 loop is CASGGTRLTGELFF. The CDR3, as DNA: TGTGCCAGCGGCGGGACTAGGTTGACCGGGGAGCTGTTTTTT.

This clonotype was picked up a small number of times. The rearrangement links TRBV7-3 to TRBJ1-6; 7 bases match TRBD1. Per germline, CDR1 SGHTA and CDR2 FQGTGA. The V segment lost 3 bases and the J segment 7 bases; nucleotides outside the gene matches: 0. The CDR3 is made up of 13 amino acids. CDR3 DNA sequence: TGTGCCAGCAGCTTGACAGGGAATTCACCCCTCCACTTT. Encoded protein: CASSLTGNSPLHF. Supplemented by reference TRBV7-3 and TRBJ1-6, the full variable domain reads GAGVSQTPSNKVTEKGKYVELRCDPISGHTALYWYRQSLGQGPEFLIYFQGTGAADDSGLPNDRFFAVRPEGSVSTLKIQRTERGDSAVYLCASSLTGNSPLHFGNGTRLTVT.